This T cell receptor beta chain was observed in a study of spatial heterogeneity in lung cancer. At the level of the study: Every unique TCR and UMI combination, on average, appeared more than ten times in raw reads. The study's findings and limits: At tumor resection, ubiquitous expanded TCRs were detected in blood more often than later.

The study tagged each TCR cDNA molecule with a unique molecular identifier. TCRdb re-analysed the 5' RACE reads in MiXCR, keeping a single row per CDR3 protein. The sample lists 48,000 or so distinct CDR3 sequences; approximately 5.7% were seen once. This clonotype was counted many times. What it recognizes is unknown. Time point here: sample taken at primary tumor resection. Whole RNA was taken from tumor, nontumor lung or frozen PBMC; it was then sequenced unsorted. Samples were donated by 72 untreated early-stage non-small cell lung cancer patients. CDR1 and CDR2 (germline): KGHDR, SFDVKD. V was clipped by 4 bases and J by 3 bases; unmatched bases: 8. The CDR3 extends over 15 amino acids.

The chain carries TRBV24-1 and TRBJ2-7, with 7 bases that match TRBD1. The input for sequencing was PBMCs, taken at surgery. This TCR came from a male donor with early-stage non-small cell lung cancer. CDR3 amino acids: CATSDPSTGNYEQYF. The CDR3 coding sequence is TGTGCCACCAGTGACCCCTCGACAGGGAACTACGAGCAGTACTTC.